These 27 T cell receptor beta chains share one sample of origin, sequenced in a study of blood T cell repertoires in COVID-19. Method: immunoSEQ multiplex PCR; TCRdb's copy keeps in-frame clones and lacks some. The sample has about 200,000 clones, roughly 83% seen once. Sequencing was done on a sample of peripheral blood. The receptor set was obtained from a woman aged 40 to 55 with COVID-19, enrolled during active disease.

V and J are TRBV29-1 and TRBJ1-1; D is perhaps TRBD1 (5 bases). The ends were cut back, 7 bases at V and 2 bases at J, with 11 bases in the middle. Germline V CDR1 and CDR2: SQVTM, ANQGSEA. The CDR3 covers 12 residues. For the CDR3, the DNA is TGCAGCGCCGAGACAGCCAACACTGAAGCTTTCTTT. Amino acids: CSAETANTEAFF.

The chain uses TRBV7-9 and TRBJ2-7; 11 bases are shared with TRBD2. V dropped 1 base and J dropped 9; count of bases not matched to a gene: 8. CDR1 and CDR2 (germline): SEHNR, FQNEAQ (reference sequence). The CDR3 length is 15 residues. Here the CDR3 reads CASSLVASGGSWQYF. As DNA, the CDR3 is TGTGCCAGCAGCTTAGTGGCTAGCGGGGGGTCGTGGCAGTACTTC. The full variable domain, rest sourced from reference TRBV7-9 and TRBJ2-7, is DTGVSQNPRHKITKRGQNVTFRCDPISEHNRLYWYRQTLGQGPEFLTYFQNEAQLEKSRLLSDRFSAERPKGSFSTLEIQRTEQGDSAMYLCASSLVASGGSWQYFGPGTRLTVT.

The sample holds one count of this clone. The V gene is TRBV9, the J gene TRBJ1-5; the D gene is possibly TRBD1 (5 bases). The V and J ends lost 4 bases and 6 bases respectively, with 8 bases between them. The length of the CDR3 is 12 residues. CDR1 and CDR2 (germline): SGDLS, YYNGEE. The CDR3 protein is CASSSGGQPQHF. The CDR3 bases are TGTGCCAGCAGCTCGGGGGGTCAGCCCCAGCATTTT. The entire variable domain, with the rest obtained from reference TRBV9 and TRBJ1-5, is as follows: DSGVTQTPKHLITATGQRVTLRCSPRSGDLSVYWYQQSLDQGLQFLIQYYNGEERAKGNILERFSAQQFPDLHSELNLSSLELGDSALYFCASSSGGQPQHFGDGTRLSIL.

This chain joins TRBV10-2 and TRBJ2-7; a weak D match, TRBD1 (5 bases). Trimming stripped 5 bases from V and 6 bases from J, with 8 bases between. Germline CDR1 is WSHSY and CDR2 is SAAADI. The CDR3 is 11 amino acids. The CDR3 DNA follows: TGCGCCAGCAGTAGGCAGGGCGAGCAGTACTTC. It translates to CASSRQGEQYF.

This clone was recorded once. The chain uses TRBV10-3 and TRBJ1-1; TRBD1 aligns across 8 bases. The junction had 7 bases not matched to a gene; V was cut back by 6 bases and J by 4 bases. There are 14 residues in the CDR3. Germline CDR1 ENHRY, CDR2 SYGVKD. The DNA for the CDR3 is TGTGCCATCAGGGCGGACAGGGATACCACTGAAGCTTTCTTT. This codes for CAIRADRDTTEAFF.

The rearrangement uses TRBV9 and TRBJ1-6; the match to TRBD1 covers 11 bases. The CDR3 runs 17 residues. The V and J ends lost 0 bases and 8 bases, in that order; junction bases with no gene match: 7. From germline, CDR1 is SGDLS and CDR2 YYNGEE. The CDR3 DNA reads TGTGCCAGCAGCGTAGGAGTCGGGGGACAGGGGGATTCACCCCTCCACTTT. It encodes CASSVGVGGQGDSPLHF.

The genes are TRBV5-6 and TRBJ1-1; D not resolved. The CDR3 loop spans 16 amino acids. Germline loops: CDR1 SGHDT, CDR2 YYEEEE. V was clipped by 1 base and J by 2 bases, with 15 bases between them. Here the CDR3 reads CASSLYALRFNTEAFF. The CDR3 DNA follows: TGTGCCAGCAGCTTGTACGCACTTCGATTTAACACTGAAGCTTTCTTT.

V gene TRBV7-3 combines with J gene TRBJ2-5, with TRBD2 identical over 14 bases. The germline V gene has CDR1 SGHTA and CDR2 FQGTGA. V dropped 5 bases and J dropped 3; count of bases not matched to a gene: 2. The CDR3 has 15 amino acids. CDR3 nucleotide sequence: TGTGCCAGCAGCCCGGGACTAGCGGGGGAAGAGACCCAGTACTTC. Its translation: CASSPGLAGEETQYF.

The chain has TRBV11-2 and TRBJ2-1; 7 bases are a match to TRBD1. Germline CDR1 SGHAT, CDR2 FQNNGV. This CDR3 spans 14 amino acids. With V trimmed by 7 bases and J by 8 bases, 11 bases remained unmatched. CDR3 sequence (DNA): TGTGCCAGCACCCAAGGGGACAGTCGTCATGAGCAGTTCTTC. Residues: CASTQGDSRHEQFF.

This chain joins TRBV18 and TRBJ2-1, with a possible D match to TRBD2 (6 bases). The CDR3 has 15 residues. From germline, CDR1 is KGHSH and CDR2 LQKENI. V shed 5 bases and J shed 4 bases, with 15 bases lying between them. CDR3: CASSIGTPTYNEQFF. CDR3 nucleotide sequence: TGTGCCAGCTCAATTGGGACTCCAACGTACAATGAGCAGTTCTTC.

The rearrangement joins TRBV3-1 (or the pseudogene TRBV3-2) to TRBJ2-2, with a tentative D call TRBD1 (6 bases). The germline V and J ends were trimmed by 0 bases and 9 bases, with 11 bases remaining between them. The germline CDR1 and CDR2 sequences are LGHDT and YNNKEL (reference sequence). The CDR3 spans 14 residues. The CDR3 sequence: CASSQDQGRRELFF. The DNA for the CDR3 is TGTGCCAGCAGCCAAGACCAGGGGCGCCGGGAGCTGTTTTTT.

The CDR3 DNA is TGTGCCAGCAGTGAACAAACAGGGCCGGGTGAGACCCAGTACTTC. Encoded protein: CASSEQTGPGETQYF. The chain couples TRBV6-1 to TRBJ2-5; possibly TRBD1 for D (6 bases). Germline V CDR1 and CDR2: MNHNS, SASEGT. V lost 2 bases and J 5 bases, leaving 15 bases between the germline ends. The CDR3 extends over 15 amino acids.

The chain links TRBV30 to TRBJ1-1; D gene unclear. Per the germline V gene, CDR1 is GTSNPN and CDR2 is SVGIG (reference sequence). V was pared by 4 bases and J by 4 bases, with 19 bases between. CDR3 length: 15 amino acids. The CDR3 loop reads CAWIAYGSGFTEAFF. The CDR3 DNA is TGTGCCTGGATTGCTTACGGGAGCGGGTTCACTGAAGCTTTCTTT.

This chain uses TRBV9 with TRBJ2-3; the D gene is possibly TRBD2 (5 bases). V shed 4 bases and J shed 0 bases, with 15 bases lying between them. This CDR3 has 16 amino acids. Germline V CDR1 and CDR2: SGDLS, YYNGEE. The CDR3 coding sequence is TGTGCCAGCAGCTTGGCCGGAGGAACGAGCACAGATACGCAGTATTTT. Protein product: CASSLAGGTSTDTQYF.

The chain combines TRBV4-1 with TRBJ1-3, with TRBD1 as a possible D gene (5 bases). Germline CDR1 is MGHRA and CDR2 is YSYEKL. This CDR3 has 16 residues. V was clipped by 4 bases and J by 2 bases, with 15 bases between them. The CDR3 DNA reads TGCGCCAGCAGCCCCGACGACAGTTGGGCTGGAAACACCATATATTTT. It is translated as CASSPDDSWAGNTIYF.

The CDR3 DNA follows: TGTGCCAGCAGCTTAGATCGTACCGGGGGGGCCCACAATGAGCAGTTCTTC. It yields the protein CASSLDRTGGAHNEQFF. This sequence joins TRBV11-3 and TRBJ2-1; 8 bases are shared with TRBD2. The CDR3 contains 17 residues. V lost 0 bases to trimming and J lost 5 bases; unmatched junction nucleotides: 9. Looked up from germline, CDR1 is SGHNT and CDR2 is YENEEA.

This clone was observed a single time. This sequence joins TRBV19 and TRBJ2-1; maybe TRBD1 (6 bases). The germline CDR1 and CDR2 sequences are LNHDA and SQIVND (reference sequence). This CDR3 is 15 amino acids long. With 5 bases removed from V and 6 bases from J, the gap between germline ends came to 17 bases. CDR3 sequence (DNA): TGTGCCAGTAGTCAGCGAAGGACAGAATCCAATGAGCAGTTCTTC. Translating gives CASSQRRTESNEQFF.

In this sample, this clone turned up once. V gene TRBV5-1 combines with J gene TRBJ1-6, with D perhaps matching TRBD1 (5 bases). The V gene lost 0 bases and the J gene lost 8 bases, with 12 bases spanning the gap. Germline V gives CDR1 SGHRS, CDR2 YFSETQ. This CDR3 comprises 15 residues. CDR3 residues: CASSLDGGVDSPLHF. DNA of the CDR3: TGCGCCAGCAGCTTGGACGGGGGTGTAGATTCACCCCTCCACTTT.

The gene calls are TRBV12-3 or TRBV12-4 and TRBJ2-7; possible D gene TRBD1, 6 bases. V lost 10 bases and J lost 5, with 15 bases in between. This CDR3 is built from 12 residues. CDR3 sequence reads: CATSRGTHEQYF. The CDR3 DNA reads as TGTGCCACCTCGAGGGGGACCCACGAGCAGTACTTC.

The rearrangement uses TRBV5-8 and TRBJ2-5; D remains ambiguous. The CDR3 extends over 13 amino acids. The germline V and J ends were trimmed by 10 bases and 1 base, with 14 bases remaining between them. Germline V lookup: CDR1 SGHTS, CDR2 YDEGEE. CDR3 sequence: CASQLSFQETQYF. DNA of the CDR3: TGTGCCTCACAGCTATCGTTCCAAGAGACCCAGTACTTC.

This chain joins TRBV5-1 and TRBJ2-7, with a weak D call TRBD2 (5 bases). Trimming cost V 4 bases and J 6 bases, with 17 bases left between them. This CDR3 contains 14 residues. Germline V gives CDR1 SGHRS, CDR2 YFSETQ. For the CDR3, the DNA is TGCGCCAGCAGCCTCCGGGGTCCCATGGGCGAGCAGTACTTC. It encodes CASSLRGPMGEQYF. The variable domain in full, completed from reference TRBV5-1 and TRBJ2-7, reads KAGVTQTPRYLIKTRGQQVTLSCSPISGHRSVSWYQQTPGQGLQFLFEYFSETQRNKGNFPGRFSGRQFSNSRSEMNVSTLELGDSALYLCASSLRGPMGEQYFGPGTRLTVT.

The gene calls are TRBV6-5 and TRBJ1-5; no definite D call. CDR3 length: 14 amino acids. Germline CDR1 and CDR2: MNHEY and SVGAGI. V lost 0 bases, J lost 3 bases, and 6 bases lay in between. The chain's CDR3 is CASSYSTANQPQHF. In DNA, the CDR3 is TGTGCCAGCAGTTACTCCACAGCCAATCAGCCCCAGCATTTT.

The chain recombines TRBV19 with TRBJ1-1; D remains ambiguous. The germline gives CDR1 LNHDA, CDR2 SQIVND (reference sequence). This CDR3 contains 16 residues. Trimming stripped 1 base from V and 0 bases from J, with 12 bases between. CDR3 nucleotide sequence: TGTGCCAGTAGTATAGCTTCGGGTCCAATGAACACTGAAGCTTTCTTT. This codes for CASSIASGPMNTEAFF.

This clone was seen only once. The chain is built from TRBV9 and TRBJ2-7; TRBD1 matches 7 bases. This CDR3 is 14 amino acids long. V gave up 1 base and J gave up 6 bases; unmatched junction bases: 7. From germline, CDR1 is SGDLS and CDR2 YYNGEE. CDR3: CASSVREGAGEQYF. CDR3 nucleotides: TGTGCCAGCAGCGTAAGAGAGGGGGCCGGCGAGCAGTACTTC.

V usage is TRBV10-1 and J usage is TRBJ2-7, with D possibly matching TRBD2 (5 bases). CDR1 and CDR2 from the germline V gene are WNHNN and SYGVQD (reference sequence). The CDR3 has 12 amino acids. V was shortened by 2 bases and J by 7 bases, with 9 bases between the two germline ends. CDR3 bases: TGCGCCAGCAGTGAGGGAACGGGGGAGCAGTACTTC. It is translated as CASSEGTGEQYF.

This clone has a single count. CDR3 nucleotide sequence: TGTGCCAGCAGCCGGGGGTCCCCCCCCCAGCATTTT. Protein product: CASSRGSPPQHF. The chain joins TRBV25-1 to TRBJ1-5, with D perhaps matching TRBD1 (5 bases). V dropped 6 bases and J dropped 10 bases, with 13 bases sitting between them. The CDR3 is 12 residues long. The V gene's germline CDR1 is MGHDK and CDR2 SYGVNS. Combining the CDR3 with reference TRBV25-1 and TRBJ1-5 gives the whole variable domain EADIYQTPRYLVIGTGKKITLECSQTMGHDKMYWYQQDPGMELHLIHYSYGVNSTEKGDLSSESTVSRIRTEHFPLTLESARPSHTSQYLCASSRGSPPQHFGDGTRLSIL.

This rearrangement joins TRBV6-5 to TRBJ1-5; D perhaps matches TRBD1 (5 bases). Looked up from germline, CDR1 is MNHEY and CDR2 is SVGAGI. V lost 6 bases and J lost 0, with 9 bases in between. CDR3 length: 14 amino acids. The CDR3 sequence is CASREGNSNQPQHF. In DNA form, the CDR3 reads TGTGCCAGCAGGGAGGGGAATAGCAATCAGCCCCAGCATTTT.